This passage covers 26 T cell receptor beta chains from one sample sequenced in a study of shared clonotypes between healthy human individuals. Terminally differentiated effector memory CD45RA+ cells were excluded from the naive CD8 cells, which were CD45RO-negative and positively selected for CCR7. This table comes from immunoSEQ multiplex PCR, and its TCRdb copy is limited to in-frame clones, with some not included. This table holds more than 2 million clones, roughly 95% found once. The sample was naive CD8+ T cells sorted from blood. All receptors come from a man younger than 35 in good health.

The sample holds one count of this clone. The V gene is TRBV27, the J gene TRBJ2-7, with D possibly being TRBD2 (6 bases). Germline-derived CDR1 and CDR2 are MNHEY and SMNVEV (reference sequence). The CDR3 spans 15 residues. V dropped 3 bases and J dropped 3 bases, with 15 bases sitting between them. CDR3 coding DNA: TGTGCCAGCAGTTTTTCCCCGGGCGGGAACTACGAGCAGTACTTC. Its translation: CASSFSPGGNYEQYF.

V and J are TRBV4-1 and TRBJ2-7; the D is unclear. V lost 0 bases and J 4 bases, leaving 10 bases between the germline ends. The CDR3 is made up of 14 amino acids. CDR1 MGHRA and CDR2 YSYEKL come from the germline V gene. In DNA form, the CDR3 reads TGCGCCAGCAGCCAAGATAGTCTGGTGTACGAGCAGTACTTC. Translating it yields CASSQDSLVYEQYF.

The chain has TRBV4-3 and TRBJ2-7; D might be TRBD2 (6 bases). This CDR3 contains 14 residues. V gave up 0 bases and J gave up 2 bases, with 8 bases separating them. CDR1 is LGHNA and CDR2 is YSLEER in the germline V gene. The CDR3 protein is CASSQDRRAYEQYF. In DNA form, the CDR3 reads TGCGCCAGCAGCCAAGATAGGAGGGCCTACGAGCAGTACTTC.

The chain is built from TRBV7-9 and TRBJ2-4; D gene unclear. The CDR3 has 14 residues. V dropped 0 bases and J dropped 15 bases, with 18 bases sitting between them. Germline V CDR1 and CDR2: SEHNR, FQNEAQ (reference sequence). CDR3 DNA sequence: TGTGCCAGCAGCTTAGCGGTGGGCACCCCGGTGGCGTACTTC. Translating it yields CASSLAVGTPVAYF.

On this clone itself: In the same sample, other DNA sequences code for this CDR3. The chain couples TRBV4-1 to TRBJ2-7; possible D gene TRBD1, 6 bases. Looked up from germline, CDR1 is MGHRA and CDR2 is YSYEKL. This CDR3 has 14 amino acids. The ends were cut back, 2 bases at V and 1 base at J, with 9 bases in the middle. The CDR3 DNA is TGCGCCAGCAGCCAACGGGACATATCCTACGAGCAGTACTTC. The encoded protein is CASSQRDISYEQYF.

V usage is TRBV19 and J usage is TRBJ2-1, with TRBD2 identical over 8 bases. Germline V gene lookup returns CDR1 LNHDA and CDR2 SQIVND (reference sequence). The length of the CDR3 is 14 residues. Unmatched junction bases numbered 3, after V lost 5 bases and J lost 3 bases. The CDR3: CASSFGTSYNEQFF. CDR3 nucleotide sequence: TGTGCCAGTAGTTTCGGGACTAGCTACAATGAGCAGTTCTTC.

The chain couples TRBV7-8 to TRBJ2-3, with 10 positions matching TRBD2. V was clipped by 7 bases and J by 3 bases; unmatched bases: 10. Germline CDR1 reads SGHVS; CDR2 reads FQNEAQ. There are 16 residues in the CDR3. The CDR3 region is CASTLPGTSVTDTQYF. DNA of the CDR3: TGTGCCAGCACCCTACCGGGGACTAGCGTGACAGATACGCAGTATTTT.

J is TRBJ1-2 and V is TRBV29-1; D not certain. This CDR3 has 13 residues. Germline V CDR1 and CDR2: SQVTM, ANQGSEA. V gave up 3 bases and J gave up 3 bases, with 11 bases separating them. For the CDR3, the DNA is TGCAGCGTTGATCGGCGGTCAGACTATGGCTACACCTTC. This codes for CSVDRRSDYGYTF.

As for this clone: Other DNA variants within this sample encode the same CDR3. The J gene is TRBJ1-5, the V gene TRBV9; D is possibly TRBD1 (6 bases). The CDR3 covers 13 residues. Trimming left V 2 bases short and J 7 bases short, with 10 bases between. The germline V gene encodes CDR1 SGDLS and CDR2 YYNGEE. CDR3 nucleotides: TGTGCCAGCAGCGTGGGGGCCGGCCAGCCCCAGCATTTT. This sequence encodes CASSVGAGQPQHF.

The chain links TRBV11-1 to TRBJ2-7, with 7 nucleotides matching TRBD2. CDR3 length: 13 residues. The germline V gene encodes CDR1 SGHAT and CDR2 FQDESV (reference sequence). J gave up 3 bases and V 3 bases, and 2 bases lay outside the gene matches. This CDR3 is CASSLGEGYEQYF. DNA of the CDR3: TGTGCCAGCAGCTTGGGGGAGGGCTACGAGCAGTACTTC. The entire variable domain, with the rest obtained from reference TRBV11-1 and TRBJ2-7, is as follows: EAEVAQSPRYKITEKSQAVAFWCDPISGHATLYWYRQILGQGPELLVQFQDESVVDDSQLPKDRFSAERLKGVDSTLKIQPAELGDSAMYLCASSLGEGYEQYFGPGTRLTVT.

The sample holds one count of this clone. The rearrangement joins TRBV4-1 to TRBJ2-7, with D maybe TRBD1 (5 bases). Germline CDR1 reads MGHRA; CDR2 reads YSYEKL. Trimming cost V 3 bases and J 4 bases, with 10 bases left between them. The length of the CDR3 is 13 residues. The CDR3 DNA sequence: TGCGCCAGCAGCCAGGACATCTTTTACGAGCAGTACTTC. This codes for CASSQDIFYEQYF.

The gene calls are TRBV7-2 and TRBJ2-1; 12 bases match TRBD2. The CDR3 has 17 residues. Germline V CDR1 and CDR2: SGHTA, FQGNSA. J was trimmed by 7 bases and V by 5 bases; bases with no gene match: 12. Written as DNA, the CDR3 is TGTGCCAGCAGCCCTCTAGCGGGAGGGGGTATCGGTAATGAGCAGTTCTTC. This encodes CASSPLAGGGIGNEQFF.

The chain employs TRBV29-1 and TRBJ2-7, with D possibly being TRBD1 (5 bases). Germline assignment: CDR1 SQVTM and CDR2 ANQGSEA. V gave up 4 bases and J gave up 5 bases, with 12 bases separating them. The CDR3 is made up of 12 amino acids. CDR3 in amino acids: CSVGPGPHEQYF. DNA of the CDR3: TGCAGCGTTGGGCCAGGGCCCCACGAGCAGTACTTC.

This chain uses TRBV25-1 with TRBJ1-1; possibly TRBD1 for D (5 bases). Trimming left V 1 base short and J 0 bases short, with 9 bases between. There are 15 residues in the CDR3. Per the germline V gene, CDR1 is MGHDK and CDR2 is SYGVNS. In DNA, the CDR3 is TGTGCCAGCAGTGAATGGGGGAACATGAACACTGAAGCTTTCTTT. As protein: CASSEWGNMNTEAFF.

V is TRBV7-9 and J is TRBJ2-5, with TRBD1 as a possible D gene (7 bases). V was clipped by 6 bases and J by 1 base, with 18 bases between them. Germline-derived CDR1 and CDR2 are SEHNR and FQNEAQ (reference sequence). CDR3 size: 16 residues. The DNA of the CDR3 is TGTGCCAGCAGTGTAATGGAGGGGGCAGCCCAAGAGACCCAGTACTTC. Its translation is CASSVMEGAAQETQYF.

For this clone: The junction shows a germline mismatch at one end, possibly a read error. This rearrangement joins TRBV27 to TRBJ2-3; 13 bases fit TRBD2. CDR3 length: 15 amino acids. In germline, CDR1 is MNHEY, CDR2 SMNVEV (reference sequence). The CDR3 region has the DNA TGTGCCGGCAGTCTGGGACTAGCGGGAACAGATACGCAGTATTTT. Amino acid sequence: CAGSLGLAGTDTQYF.

J is TRBJ2-1 and V is TRBV5-1; D remains unclear. The CDR3 consists of 17 residues. Trimming took 3 bases from V and 0 from J, leaving 16 bases between them. Germline values: CDR1 SGHRS, CDR2 YFSETQ. The CDR3 sequence is CASSWARERSSYNEQFF. The CDR3, as DNA: TGCGCCAGCAGCTGGGCGCGCGAGAGGTCCTCCTACAATGAGCAGTTCTTC.

The gene calls are TRBV6-5 and TRBJ2-2; tentative D call: TRBD2 (5 bases). The CDR3 totals 15 residues. Germline CDR1 is MNHEY and CDR2 is SVGAGI. Between the trimmed V and J ends, which lost 6 bases and 1 base, there was a span of 12 bases. CDR3 residues: CASSPVAGNTGELFF. The CDR3 DNA reads TGTGCCAGCAGCCCCGTGGCGGGGAACACCGGGGAGCTGTTTTTT.

The genes are TRBV10-3 and TRBJ1-4; 7 nucleotides match TRBD1. The CDR3 covers 15 residues. Trimming at V came to 6 bases and at J to 6 bases, leaving 10 bases not matched to a gene. CDR1 and CDR2 from the germline V gene are ENHRY and SYGVKD. The CDR3 region has the DNA TGTGCCATCAGCGCGACAGGGTTCGGGGATGAAAAACTGTTTTTT. Its protein product is CAISATGFGDEKLFF.

This sequence joins TRBV28 and TRBJ2-3, with TRBD2 matching 8 bases. Per the germline V gene, CDR1 is MDHEN and CDR2 is SYDVKM. The CDR3 is 12 amino acids. The ends lost 7 bases at V and 6 bases at J; junction bases unmatched: 3. The CDR3 DNA follows: TGTGCCAGCACCCGGGGGGGGGATACGCAGTATTTT. Protein: CASTRGGDTQYF.

The V and J genes are TRBV6-6 and TRBJ2-7; 10 nucleotides agree with TRBD1. The CDR3 sequence is 16 residues long. Trimming removed 5 bases from V and 9 bases from J; junction bases left unmatched: 16. Germline V gene lookup returns CDR1 MNHNY and CDR2 SVGAGI (reference sequence). Here the CDR3 DNA reads TGTGCCAGCAGTACGACCGGGACAGGGGCCCCTGCAGTGCAGTACTTC. Amino acids: CASSTTGTGAPAVQYF.

J is TRBJ1-2 and V is TRBV9; TRBD1 agrees at 8 bases. Germline V gene sequence: CDR1 SGDLS, CDR2 YYNGEE. V trimming: 3 bases; J trimming: 4 bases; junction bases outside the gene matches: 8. CDR3 size: 15 residues. The chain's CDR3 is CASSDNQGAVYGYTF. The CDR3 DNA follows: TGTGCCAGCAGCGACAACCAGGGGGCGGTCTATGGCTACACCTTC.

This chain joins TRBV6-5 and TRBJ2-1; 7 bases align to TRBD1. V shed 2 bases and J 5 bases; nucleotides not matched to a gene: 9. From germline, CDR1 is MNHEY and CDR2 SVGAGI. There are 16 residues in the CDR3. CDR3 DNA sequence: TGTGCCAGCAGTTACCACCCGAACAGGGGCGACAATGAGCAGTTCTTC. Translating gives CASSYHPNRGDNEQFF.

This chain joins TRBV2 and TRBJ2-2, with 14 bases matching TRBD2. The CDR3 has 18 amino acids. The germline CDR1 and CDR2 sequences are SNHLY and FYNNEI. Germline trimming cut 0 bases from V and 3 bases from J; bases unmatched to any gene: 3. The CDR3 region has the DNA TGTGCCAGCAGTGAAGCGGGACTAGCGGGAGAGTACACCGGGGAGCTGTTTTTT. It codes for CASSEAGLAGEYTGELFF.

This chain connects TRBV7-9 to TRBJ2-7; 7 nucleotides match TRBD1. Losses at the gene ends were 1 base for V and 5 bases for J; bases not matched to a gene: 5. CDR3 length: 14 residues. CDR1 is SEHNR and CDR2 is FQNEAQ in the germline V gene (reference sequence). CDR3 in DNA: TGTGCCAGCAGCTTAGTGACAGGGTACAACGAGCAGTACTTC. Amino acid sequence: CASSLVTGYNEQYF.

The rearrangement joins TRBV10-2 to TRBJ2-5, with 11 bases fitting TRBD2. Looked up from germline, CDR1 is WSHSY and CDR2 is SAAADI. V gave up 5 bases and J gave up 5 bases; unmatched junction bases: 4. The CDR3 is 14 amino acids. CDR3 sequence reads: CASSLLAGVETQYF. DNA of the CDR3: TGCGCCAGCAGTTTACTAGCGGGGGTCGAGACCCAGTACTTC.